This T cell receptor (beta chain) appears in the sequencing data of a study of a mutant IDH1 vaccine in newly diagnosed glioma. Overall study context: Most had both radiotherapy and temozolomide beforehand; others had only one. Study-wide results and caveats: Vaccine-induced immune responses were detected in roughly 93% of patients.

Assay used: immunoSEQ multiplex PCR; TCRdb lists only in-frame clones, some missing. This sample has about 90,000 clones; under 90% occur once, and the top ten carry 0.7% to 0.95%. Time point noted: week 47, end of study. Topical imiquimod accompanied each vaccine dose, which consisted of 300 ug of mutant IDH1 20-mer peptide. As concerns this clone: Its antigen is still unknown.

The CDR3 contains 11 residues. The V end lost 4 bases, the J end lost 2 bases, and 6 bases lay between the germline ends. Germline assignment: CDR1 SQVTM and CDR2 ANQGSEA. Source: PBMCs, taken from a glioma patient whose treatment included an IDH1 peptide vaccine. The chain couples TRBV29-1 to TRBJ2-7; no firm D call. This receptor was identified in a woman aged 50 to 60 with glioma. Here the CDR3 reads CSVGVAYEQYF. The CDR3 coding sequence is TGCAGCGTTGGGGTAGCCTACGAGCAGTACTTC.